This TCR beta chain derives from a study of T cell changes during pregnancy in multiple sclerosis. The germline CDR1 and CDR2 sequences are SGHDT and YYEEEE. The CDR3 has 16 residues. V was pared by 3 bases and J by 8 bases, with 9 bases of the junction left unmatched. Clones were sequenced by immunoSEQ multiplex PCR, and TCRdb holds only the in-frame ones, with some missing. This repertoire shows fewer than 70,000 clones, approximately 91% found once; its top ten account for 1.4%. This clone was counted once. Sequencing used peripheral blood, obtained in the third trimester of pregnancy. The receptor comes from a female donor with multiple sclerosis, enrolled in a pregnancy study. The V and J genes are TRBV5-6 and TRBJ1-6; TRBD1 aligns across 9 bases. CDR3 in amino acids: CASSWYDRDRDSPLHF. Written as DNA, the CDR3 is TGTGCCAGCAGCTGGTACGACCGGGACAGGGATTCACCCCTCCACTTT.